Sequencing of this TCR beta chain was carried out in a study of T cells after yellow fever vaccination. At the level of the study: Low-cell-number fractions were prepared with SMART-Seq v4 Ultra Low Input.

This CDR3 region has 19 residues. Germline V gene data show CDR1 as MGHRA and CDR2 as YSYEKL. Deletions cut 0 bases from V and 0 bases from J, with 20 bases between. Study results and limitations: The study found a weaker secondary response that peaked faster, day 5 versus 15. Researchers cautioned that FACS-sorted repertoires could harbor abundant clonotypes contaminating from the bulk population.

Comment on this clonotype: Its antigen is undetermined.

Researchers made TCR cDNA using 5'RACE template switching, and this step added a universal primer site and UMIs. TCRdb itself ran the 5' RACE reads through MiXCR, one entry per CDR3 protein. Here the sample spans a few hundred thousand distinct CDR3 sequences, roughly 17% being singletons. The chain links TRBV4-1 to TRBJ2-5; D is perhaps TRBD1 or TRBD2 (6 bases each). This TCR derives from a man aged 18-30 years who received the YFV17D yellow fever vaccine. The sequences come from PBMCs, collected about 5 days after the first yellow fever vaccination. In nucleotides, the CDR3 is TGCGCCAGCAGCCAAGATTCTTTAGTCCGGAGGGGGTACCAAGAGACCCAGTACTTC. This gives the protein CASSQDSLVRRGYQETQYF.